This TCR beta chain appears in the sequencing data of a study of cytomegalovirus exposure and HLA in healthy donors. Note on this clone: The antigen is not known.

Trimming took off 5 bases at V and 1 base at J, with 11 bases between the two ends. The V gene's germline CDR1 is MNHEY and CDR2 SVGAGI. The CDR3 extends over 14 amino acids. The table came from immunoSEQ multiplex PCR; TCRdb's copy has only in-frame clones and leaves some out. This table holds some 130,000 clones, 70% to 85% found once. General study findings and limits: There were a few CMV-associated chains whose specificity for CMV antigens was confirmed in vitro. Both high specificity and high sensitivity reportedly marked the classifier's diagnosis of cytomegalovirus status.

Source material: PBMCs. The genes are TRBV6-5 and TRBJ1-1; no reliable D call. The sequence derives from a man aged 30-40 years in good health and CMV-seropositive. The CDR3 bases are TGTGCCAGCAGTAAGCGGACCGGGAACACTGAAGCTTTCTTT. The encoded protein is CASSKRTGNTEAFF.